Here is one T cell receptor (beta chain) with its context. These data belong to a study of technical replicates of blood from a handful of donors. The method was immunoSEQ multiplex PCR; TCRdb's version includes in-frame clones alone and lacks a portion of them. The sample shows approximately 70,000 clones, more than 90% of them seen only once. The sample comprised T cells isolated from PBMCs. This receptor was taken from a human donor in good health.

CDR3 DNA: TGTGCCAGCAGCGTAGCAGGTATCAATCAGCCCCAGCATTTT. It translates to CASSVAGINQPQHF. The V call is TRBV9, the J call TRBJ1-5; no firm D call. The CDR3 totals 14 residues. CDR1 and CDR2 (germline): SGDLS, YYNGEE. With 0 bases removed from V and 3 bases from J, the gap between germline ends came to 7 bases.